The present entry profiles one T cell receptor (beta chain) with its context. Original methodology: Nucleated cell number was recorded as an estimate derived from reference gene primer amplification. Some clones are missing from TCRdb's copy, which holds only in-frame ones; the method was immunoSEQ multiplex PCR. From that table come the V and J calls and clone size; the DNA was used to work out D and trimming. The table includes 250,000 to 350,000 clones, 75% to 90% detected once. This sample stems from a study of blood T cell repertoires in COVID-19. Study-wide context: The study drew acute and convalescent COVID-19 samples from the United States, Italy and Spain. T cells, B-cell-depleted T cells, or PBMCs provided the cDNA or gDNA that served as material.

The CDR3 length is 14 residues. Per the germline V gene, CDR1 is SGHRS and CDR2 is YFSETQ. The germline V and J ends were trimmed by 1 base and 2 bases, with 10 bases remaining between them. Sequencing used peripheral blood. The receptor was derived from a woman younger than 45 who had recovered from COVID-19. The chain uses TRBV5-1 and TRBJ2-7; D is possibly TRBD1 (5 bases). The CDR3 nucleotides are TGCGCCAGCAGCTTGACGGCAGGGACCTACGAGCAGTACTTC. This codes for CASSLTAGTYEQYF.